This T cell receptor (beta chain) was obtained from a study of T cells expressing NK-cell markers. Study-level information: The TCR beta repertoires originated in sorted CD3+CD56+NKG2C+, CD3+CD56+NKG2C- and CD3+CD56-NKG2C+ T cells. In the group of eight sequenced donors, seven were HCMV-seropositive and one was seronegative.

Libraries used 5'RACE template switching adding universal primer site and UMIs. After re-calling the 5' RACE reads, TCRdb lists one entry per CDR3 protein, DNA absent. In all, the sample yields 200,000 to 300,000 distinct CDR3 sequences. The CDR3 is made up of 12 amino acids. From germline, CDR1 is MNHEY and CDR2 SVGEGT. Study-wide findings and caveats: One observes that, in a handful of donors, these clonotypes were also the leading ones within the CD3+CD56-NKG2C+ fraction.

A word on this clonotype: The antigen remains unidentified.

The sample was blood T cells: a sorted CD56 or NKG2C T cell subset, CD4+ or CD8+ T cells, or bulk PBMC T cells (not recorded which). The V call is TRBV6-2 or TRBV6-3, the J call TRBJ1-4. The receptor's source is a man younger than 30 in good health. The chain's CDR3 is CASTRTGEKLFF.